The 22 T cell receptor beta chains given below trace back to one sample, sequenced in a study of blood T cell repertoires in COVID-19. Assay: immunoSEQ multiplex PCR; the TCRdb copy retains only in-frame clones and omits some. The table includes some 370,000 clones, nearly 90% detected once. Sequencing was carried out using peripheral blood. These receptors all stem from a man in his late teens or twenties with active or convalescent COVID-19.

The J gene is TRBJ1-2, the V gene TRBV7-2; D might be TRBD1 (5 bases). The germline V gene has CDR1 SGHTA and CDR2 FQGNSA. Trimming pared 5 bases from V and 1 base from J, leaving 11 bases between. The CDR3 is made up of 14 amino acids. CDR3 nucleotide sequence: TGTGCCAGCAGCCCAGGGATTTTTAACTATGGCTACACCTTC. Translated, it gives CASSPGIFNYGYTF.

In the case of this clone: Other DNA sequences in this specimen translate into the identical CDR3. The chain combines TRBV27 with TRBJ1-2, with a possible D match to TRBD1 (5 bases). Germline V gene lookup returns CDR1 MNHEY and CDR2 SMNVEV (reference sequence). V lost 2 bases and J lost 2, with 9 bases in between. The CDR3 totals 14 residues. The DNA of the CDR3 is TGTGCCAGCAGTTTAGACAGAGTCAACTATGGCTACACCTTC. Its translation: CASSLDRVNYGYTF.

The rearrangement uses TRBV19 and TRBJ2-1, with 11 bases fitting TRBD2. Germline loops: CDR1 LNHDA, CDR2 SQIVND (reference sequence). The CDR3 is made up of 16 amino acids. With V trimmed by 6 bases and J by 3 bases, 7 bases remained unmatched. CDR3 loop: CASRYSGGAYYNEQFF. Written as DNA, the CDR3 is TGTGCCAGTAGATATAGCGGGGGGGCTTACTACAATGAGCAGTTCTTC.

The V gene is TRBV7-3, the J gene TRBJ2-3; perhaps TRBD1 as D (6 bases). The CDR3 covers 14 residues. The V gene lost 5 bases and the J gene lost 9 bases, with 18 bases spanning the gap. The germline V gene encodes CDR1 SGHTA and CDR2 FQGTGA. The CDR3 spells CASSPVGQFLTQYF. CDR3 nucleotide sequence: TGTGCCAGCAGCCCCGTTGGACAGTTTCTAACGCAGTATTTT.

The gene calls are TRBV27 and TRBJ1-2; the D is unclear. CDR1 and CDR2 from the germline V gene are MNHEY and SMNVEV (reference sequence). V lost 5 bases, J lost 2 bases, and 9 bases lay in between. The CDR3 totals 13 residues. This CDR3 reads CASSISVNYGYTF. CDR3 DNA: TGTGCCAGCAGTATCTCAGTAAACTATGGCTACACCTTC.

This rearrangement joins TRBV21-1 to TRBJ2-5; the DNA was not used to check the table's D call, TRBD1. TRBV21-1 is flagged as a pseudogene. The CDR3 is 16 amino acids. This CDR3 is CASSKAGRGQKETQYF. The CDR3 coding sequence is TGTGCCAGCAGCAAAGCGGGTCGAGGACAGAAAGAGACCCAGTACTTC.

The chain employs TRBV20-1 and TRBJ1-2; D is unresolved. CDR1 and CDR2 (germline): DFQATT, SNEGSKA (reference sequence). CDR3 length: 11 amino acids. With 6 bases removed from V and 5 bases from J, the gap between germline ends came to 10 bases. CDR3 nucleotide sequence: TGCAGTGCCACAGTTTCATATGGCTACACCTTC. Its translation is CSATVSYGYTF.

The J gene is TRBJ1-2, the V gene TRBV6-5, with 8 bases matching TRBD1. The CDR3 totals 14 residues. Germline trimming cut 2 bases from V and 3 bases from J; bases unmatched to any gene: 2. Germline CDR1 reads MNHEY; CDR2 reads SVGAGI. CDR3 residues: CASSYGGQDYGYTF. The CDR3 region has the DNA TGTGCCAGCAGTTACGGGGGACAGGACTATGGCTACACCTTC.

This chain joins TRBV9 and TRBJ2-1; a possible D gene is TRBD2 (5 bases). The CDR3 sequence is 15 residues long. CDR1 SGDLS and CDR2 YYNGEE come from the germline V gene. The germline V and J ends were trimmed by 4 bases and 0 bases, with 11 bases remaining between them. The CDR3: CASSNSESSYNEQFF. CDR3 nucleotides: TGTGCCAGCAGCAATAGCGAGAGCTCCTACAATGAGCAGTTCTTC.

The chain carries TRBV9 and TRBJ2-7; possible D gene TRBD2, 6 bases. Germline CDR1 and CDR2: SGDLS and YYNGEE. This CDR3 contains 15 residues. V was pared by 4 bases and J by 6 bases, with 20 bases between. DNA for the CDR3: TGTGCCAGCAGCCTGGGGGGACTCCCCTCCGTCGAGCAGTACTTC. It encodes CASSLGGLPSVEQYF.

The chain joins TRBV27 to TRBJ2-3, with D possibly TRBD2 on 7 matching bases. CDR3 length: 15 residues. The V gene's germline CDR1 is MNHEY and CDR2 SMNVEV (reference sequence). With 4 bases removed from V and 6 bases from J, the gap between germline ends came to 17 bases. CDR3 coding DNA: TGTGCCAGCAGTTGGGGGCCAGGGGAGGGTGATACGCAGTATTTT. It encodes CASSWGPGEGDTQYF.

The CDR3 DNA is TGTGCCACCAGTCTAGCGGGGGGCCAAGAGACCCAGTACTTC. It codes for CATSLAGGQETQYF. The rearrangement uses TRBV24-1 and TRBJ2-5; 11 nucleotides agree with TRBD2. V lost 6 bases and J lost 1; bases outside the gene matches: 0. The length of the CDR3 is 14 residues. Germline assignment: CDR1 KGHDR and CDR2 SFDVKD.

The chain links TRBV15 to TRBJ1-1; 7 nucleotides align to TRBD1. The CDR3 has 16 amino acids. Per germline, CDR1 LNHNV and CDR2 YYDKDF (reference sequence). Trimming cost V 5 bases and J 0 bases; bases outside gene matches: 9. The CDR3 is CATSLRQGLLNTEAFF. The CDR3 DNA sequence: TGTGCCACCAGCCTAAGACAGGGACTTCTGAACACTGAAGCTTTCTTT.

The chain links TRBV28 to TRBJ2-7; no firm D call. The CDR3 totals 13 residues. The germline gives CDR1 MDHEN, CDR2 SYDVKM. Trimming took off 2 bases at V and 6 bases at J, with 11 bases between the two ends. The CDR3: CASSLGGVREQYF. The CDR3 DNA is TGTGCCAGCAGTTTAGGCGGAGTGCGCGAGCAGTACTTC.

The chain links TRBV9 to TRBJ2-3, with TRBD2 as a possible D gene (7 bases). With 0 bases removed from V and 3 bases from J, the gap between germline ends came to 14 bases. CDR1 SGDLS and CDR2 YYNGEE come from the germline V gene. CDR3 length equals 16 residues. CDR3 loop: CASSVGGGGPTDTQYF. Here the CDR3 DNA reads TGTGCCAGCAGCGTAGGGGGAGGGGGGCCGACAGATACGCAGTATTTT.

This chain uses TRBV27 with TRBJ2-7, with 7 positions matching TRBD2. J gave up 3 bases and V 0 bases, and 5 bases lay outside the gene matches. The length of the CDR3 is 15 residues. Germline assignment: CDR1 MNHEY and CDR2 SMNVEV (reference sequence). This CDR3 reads CASSLSGGSNYEQYF. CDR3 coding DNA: TGTGCCAGCAGTTTATCCGGCGGGAGCAACTACGAGCAGTACTTC.

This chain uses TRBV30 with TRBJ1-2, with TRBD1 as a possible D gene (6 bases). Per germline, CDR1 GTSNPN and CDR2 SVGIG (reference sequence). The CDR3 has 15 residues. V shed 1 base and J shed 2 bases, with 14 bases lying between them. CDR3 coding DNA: TGTGCCTGGAGTGCAGGACAGCGAAGAAACTATGGCTACACCTTC. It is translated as CAWSAGQRRNYGYTF.

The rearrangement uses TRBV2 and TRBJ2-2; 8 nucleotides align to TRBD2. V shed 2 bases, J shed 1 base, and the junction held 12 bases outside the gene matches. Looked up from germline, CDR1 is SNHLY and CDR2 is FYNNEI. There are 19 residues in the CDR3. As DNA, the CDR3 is TGTGCCAGCAGTGAACGGGGGGGCGAATTGTCGAGGAACACCGGGGAGCTGTTTTTT. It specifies CASSERGGELSRNTGELFF.

CDR3 DNA sequence: TGTGCCAGCAGCGCCCCGGGACAGGCCTACGAGCAGTACTTC. This codes for CASSAPGQAYEQYF. The chain is built from TRBV9 and TRBJ2-7, with 8 positions matching TRBD1. Germline CDR1 reads SGDLS; CDR2 reads YYNGEE. V trimming: 3 bases; J trimming: 2 bases; junction bases outside the gene matches: 4. This CDR3 region has 14 residues.

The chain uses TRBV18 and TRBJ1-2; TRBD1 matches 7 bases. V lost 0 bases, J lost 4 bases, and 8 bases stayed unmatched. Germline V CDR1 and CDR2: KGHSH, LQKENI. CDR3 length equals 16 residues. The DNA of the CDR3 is TGTGCCAGCTCACCACCGGGAACACAGGGGACCTATGGCTACACCTTC. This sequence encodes CASSPPGTQGTYGYTF.

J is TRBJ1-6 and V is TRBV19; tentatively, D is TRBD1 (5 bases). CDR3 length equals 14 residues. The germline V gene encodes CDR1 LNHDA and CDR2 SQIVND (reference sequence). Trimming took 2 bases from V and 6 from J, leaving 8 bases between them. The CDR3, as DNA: TGTGCCAGTAGTATAACAGGTATTAATTCACCCCTCCACTTT. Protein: CASSITGINSPLHF.

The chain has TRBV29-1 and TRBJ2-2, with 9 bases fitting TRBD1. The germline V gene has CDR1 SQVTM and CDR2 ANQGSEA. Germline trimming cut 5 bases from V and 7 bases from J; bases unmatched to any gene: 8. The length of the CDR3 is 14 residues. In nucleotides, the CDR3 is TGCAGCGTTAAAAGTACAGGGGGCTTCGGGGAGCTGTTTTTT. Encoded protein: CSVKSTGGFGELFF.